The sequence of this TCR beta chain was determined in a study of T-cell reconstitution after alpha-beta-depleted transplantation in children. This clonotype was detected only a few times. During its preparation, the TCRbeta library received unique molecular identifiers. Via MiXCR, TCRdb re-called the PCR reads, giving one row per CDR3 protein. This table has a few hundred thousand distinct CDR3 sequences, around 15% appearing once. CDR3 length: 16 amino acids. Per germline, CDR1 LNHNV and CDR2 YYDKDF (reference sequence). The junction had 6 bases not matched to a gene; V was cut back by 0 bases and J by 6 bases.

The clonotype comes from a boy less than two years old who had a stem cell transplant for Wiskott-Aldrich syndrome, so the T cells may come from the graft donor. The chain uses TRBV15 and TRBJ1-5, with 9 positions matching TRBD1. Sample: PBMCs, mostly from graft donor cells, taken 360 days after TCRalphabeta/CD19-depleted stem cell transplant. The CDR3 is CATSREDRGGGQPQHF. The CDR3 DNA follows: TGTGCCACCAGCAGAGAGGACAGGGGCGGGGGTCAGCCCCAGCATTTT.